One and the same sample provided the 25 T cell receptor beta chains below, sequenced in a study of blood T cells in healthy people across ages. The second PCR ran about 6 to 11 cycles with a sample-barcoded 5' primer and J-beta primers. TCRdb re-called the 5' RACE reads through MiXCR, storing one row per CDR3 protein. The profile shows approximately 1,000,000 distinct CDR3 sequences, less than 45% of them singletons. The sample was blood. These receptors were obtained from a man aged 18 to 30 in good health.

The V gene is TRBV9, the J gene TRBJ2-1, with D possibly being TRBD1 (6 bases). Per the germline V gene, CDR1 is SGDLS and CDR2 is YYNGEE. Trimming removed 4 bases from V and 9 bases from J, with 14 bases in between. The CDR3 consists of 13 residues. CDR3 region: CASSLQQGGEQFF. CDR3 sequence (DNA): TGTGCCAGCAGCCTACAACAGGGCGGTGAGCAGTTCTTC. Combining the CDR3 with reference TRBV9 and TRBJ2-1 gives the whole variable domain DSGVTQTPKHLITATGQRVTLRCSPRSGDLSVYWYQQSLDQGLQFLIQYYNGEERAKGNILERFSAQQFPDLHSELNLSSLELGDSALYFCASSLQQGGEQFFGPGTRLTVL.

This chain connects TRBV7-9 to TRBJ1-1; D unresolved. In germline, CDR1 is SEHNR, CDR2 FQNEAQ (reference sequence). The CDR3 extends over 15 amino acids. Trimming took 2 bases from V and 6 from J, leaving 16 bases between them. This chain's CDR3 is CASSLKEGHGAEAFF. DNA for the CDR3: TGTGCCAGCAGCTTAAAAGAGGGCCATGGGGCTGAAGCTTTCTTT.

Only a few counts were recorded for this clonotype. V is TRBV5-1 and J is TRBJ2-3; D is ambiguous. Germline V lookup: CDR1 SGHRS, CDR2 YFSETQ. There are 14 residues in the CDR3. Deletions cut 2 bases from V and 5 bases from J, with 12 bases between. CDR3 DNA sequence: TGCGCCAGCAGCTTTGGATCCCTTATAGATACGCAGTATTTT. Its translation is CASSFGSLIDTQYF.

The rearrangement joins TRBV7-7 to TRBJ2-3; D gene ambiguous. CDR3 length: 13 residues. Between the trimmed V and J ends, which lost 3 bases and 6 bases, there was a span of 10 bases. CDR1 SSHAT and CDR2 FNYEAQ come from the germline V gene (reference sequence). Here the CDR3 reads CASSFSTEDTQYF. The DNA for the CDR3 is TGTGCCAGCAGCTTCTCGACCGAGGATACGCAGTATTTT.

V usage is TRBV20-1 and J usage is TRBJ1-5; 9 bases align to TRBD1. This CDR3 is 13 amino acids long. Germline loops: CDR1 DFQATT, CDR2 SNEGSKA (reference sequence). The V segment lost 5 bases and the J segment 5 bases; nucleotides outside the gene matches: 4. CDR3 loop: CSAARTGDQPQHF. In DNA, the CDR3 is TGCAGTGCTGCCCGGACAGGGGATCAGCCCCAGCATTTT.

To note about this clonotype: This may be a read error: a much more frequent sequence differs by one nucleotide. The rearrangement joins TRBV12-3 or TRBV12-4 to TRBJ1-5; D might be TRBD1 (5 bases). Trimming removed 6 bases from V and 2 bases from J, with 14 bases in between. The CDR3 is made up of 15 amino acids. CDR3 loop: CASSLRGIGNQPQHF. The DNA for the CDR3 is TGTGCCAGCAGCCTAAGGGGTATCGGCAATCAGCCCCAGCATTTT.

The chain uses TRBV6-6 and TRBJ2-7; TRBD1 might be the D (6 bases). The DNA end is more similar to TRBJ2-5, so the J call may be wrong. CDR1 and CDR2 from the germline V gene are MNHNY and SVGAGI (reference sequence). The CDR3 has 14 residues. CDR3 amino acids: CASRPPGTRETQYF. The CDR3 bases are TGTGCCAGCAGACCTCCAGGGACAAGGGAGACCCAGTACTTC.

This clonotype was counted at least ten times. The CDR3 region has the DNA TGTGCCAGCAGCTTAGGCCCTCAGGGACAGGGTGATGGCTACACCTTC. As protein: CASSLGPQGQGDGYTF. The chain uses TRBV7-2 and TRBJ1-2; 9 nucleotides line up with TRBD1. Germline V gives CDR1 SGHTA, CDR2 FQGNSA. The J segment lost 6 bases and the V segment lost 1 base, leaving 9 bases of the junction unmatched. CDR3 length equals 16 residues.

This clonotype was seen only a few times. The V gene is TRBV6-2 or TRBV6-3, the J gene TRBJ2-5; no reliable D call. The germline CDR1 and CDR2 sequences are MNHEY and SVGEGT. The ends were cut back, 0 bases at V and 5 bases at J, with 13 bases in the middle. The CDR3 length is 15 residues. CDR3 loop: CASSYSTAWAETQYF. For the CDR3, the DNA is TGTGCCAGCAGTTACTCGACTGCGTGGGCGGAGACCCAGTACTTC.

This clonotype was seen many times. The chain couples TRBV27 to TRBJ2-1; 9 bases agree with TRBD1. The CDR3 totals 17 residues. In germline, CDR1 is MNHEY, CDR2 SMNVEV (reference sequence). Unmatched junction bases numbered 9, after V lost 4 bases and J lost 2 bases. The CDR3 nucleotides read TGTGCCAGCAGTTCTCACCCGGGACAGGGTACCTACAATGAGCAGTTCTTC. It specifies CASSSHPGQGTYNEQFF.

This chain links TRBV27 with TRBJ2-1; 13 bases align to TRBD2. The V segment lost 5 bases and the J segment 15 bases; nucleotides outside the gene matches: 13. Per germline, CDR1 MNHEY and CDR2 SMNVEV (reference sequence). CDR3 length equals 15 residues. The CDR3 DNA reads TGTGCCAGCAGTAAACTAGCGGGGGGGCCTTACACCTTGTTCTTC. Its protein is CASSKLAGGPYTLFF.

V and J are TRBV7-2 and TRBJ2-5, with a possible D match to TRBD1 (5 bases). Trimming left V 4 bases short and J 11 bases short, with 23 bases between. CDR1 is SGHTA, CDR2 FQGNSA, per germline. The CDR3 has 15 amino acids. This CDR3 reads CASSSPWAGYNEQYF. Written as DNA, the CDR3 is TGTGCCAGCAGCTCTCCGTGGGCAGGGTACAATGAGCAGTACTTC.

This chain joins TRBV7-2 and TRBJ1-6; D perhaps matches TRBD1 (5 bases). The V end lost 5 bases, the J end lost 5 bases, and 10 bases lay between the germline ends. The CDR3 runs to 14 residues. From germline, CDR1 is SGHTA and CDR2 FQGNSA. The CDR3 region is CASSPRVDNSPLHF. The CDR3 nucleotides are TGTGCCAGCAGCCCCAGGGTGGATAATTCACCCCTCCACTTT.

This clonotype was picked up a small number of times. CDR3 nucleotide sequence: TGCGCCAGCAGCTTGGGCCAAAGTAAATATAATTCACCCCTCCACTTT. Its protein product is CASSLGQSKYNSPLHF. This rearrangement joins TRBV5-1 to TRBJ1-6; D uncertain. Germline V gene data show CDR1 as SGHRS and CDR2 as YFSETQ. With 0 bases removed from V and 4 bases from J, the gap between germline ends came to 11 bases. The CDR3 sequence is 16 residues long.

V usage is TRBV12-3 or TRBV12-4 and J usage is TRBJ1-5, with 8 positions matching TRBD1. The V gene end was trimmed by 6 bases and the J gene end by 7 bases; junction bases not matched to a gene: 8. The CDR3 length is 14 residues. The chain's CDR3 is CASSLTGAGQPQHF. The CDR3 bases are TGTGCCAGCAGCTTGACAGGGGCTGGCCAGCCCCAGCATTTT.

The CDR3 nucleotides are TGTGCCAGCAGTGTAGCGACAGGGACCCTCAACTACGAGCAGTACTTC. It encodes CASSVATGTLNYEQYF. This chain uses TRBV6-1 with TRBJ2-7; 7 bases are shared with TRBD1. CDR1 and CDR2 (germline): MNHNS, SASEGT. The trim removed 4 bases at V and 3 bases at J, leaving 12 bases unmatched. The CDR3 covers 16 residues.

This chain links TRBV9 with TRBJ2-3; D is uncertain. V gave up 0 bases and J gave up 2 bases, with 7 bases separating them. The CDR3 runs 14 residues. Germline CDR1 and CDR2: SGDLS and YYNGEE. For the CDR3, the DNA is TGTGCCAGCAGCGTAGACCCCCACACAGATACGCAGTATTTT. This encodes CASSVDPHTDTQYF.

The rearrangement joins TRBV20-1 to TRBJ1-2; D is ambiguous. From germline, CDR1 is DFQATT and CDR2 SNEGSKA (reference sequence). This CDR3 contains 12 residues. The CDR3 coding sequence is TGCATCTGGAGGTGGGGAATTCATGGCTACACCTTC. It is translated as CIWRWGIHGYTF.

In this sample, this clonotype turned up a few times. This sequence joins TRBV27 and TRBJ1-1; D gene unclear. The CDR3 extends over 12 amino acids. Trimming stripped 8 bases from V and 4 bases from J, with 11 bases between. Germline V lookup: CDR1 MNHEY, CDR2 SMNVEV (reference sequence). The CDR3 sequence: CASLSLGTEAFF. CDR3 sequence (DNA): TGTGCCAGCTTGTCCTTGGGCACTGAAGCTTTCTTT.

As for this clonotype: At one end the junction does not follow the germline gene, possibly because of a read error. The chain has TRBV5-1 and TRBJ1-1, with D perhaps TRBD1 (6 bases). The CDR3 length is 15 residues. Looked up from germline, CDR1 is SGHRS and CDR2 is YFSETQ. CDR3 in DNA: TGCGCCGGCAGCTTGGCGGGACACGAAAACACTGAAGCTTTCTTT. Its translation is CAGSLAGHENTEAFF.

This clonotype was observed a handful of times. CDR3 region: CASSSGNKGSTDTQYF. The CDR3 DNA reads TGTGCCAGCAGCTCCGGGAATAAAGGAAGCACAGATACGCAGTATTTT. The V gene is TRBV13, the J gene TRBJ2-3; possibly TRBD2 for D (5 bases). Germline V CDR1 and CDR2: PRHDT, FYEKMQ (reference sequence). V was cut by 4 bases and J by 0 bases, with 14 bases left in between. This CDR3 region has 16 residues.

J is TRBJ2-2 and V is TRBV9; possibly TRBD1 for D (5 bases). The length of the CDR3 is 16 residues. Germline values: CDR1 SGDLS, CDR2 YYNGEE. Trimming stripped 3 bases from V and 6 bases from J, with 18 bases between. The CDR3 sequence: CASSAFPRAHAGELFF. The CDR3 DNA reads TGTGCCAGCAGCGCTTTTCCCAGGGCGCACGCCGGGGAGCTGTTTTTT.

This clonotype showed up just a few times. This sequence joins TRBV7-9 and TRBJ1-2; D gene ambiguous. The V end was cut by 0 bases, the J end by 6 bases, with 8 bases between. Germline V gives CDR1 SEHNR, CDR2 FQNEAQ (reference sequence). The CDR3 sequence is 13 residues long. This chain's CDR3 is CASSLAAIHGYTF. CDR3 coding DNA: TGTGCCAGCAGCTTAGCGGCTATACATGGCTACACCTTC.

This chain connects TRBV21-1 to TRBJ2-1; the DNA was not used to check the table's D call, TRBD1. TRBV21-1 is marked as a pseudogene. The CDR3 is 15 residues long. This CDR3 is CASSKGQSIYNEQFF. CDR3 sequence (DNA): TGTGCCAGCAGCAAGGGACAGAGTATATACAATGAGCAGTTCTTC.

CDR3 in amino acids: CSARGPSGTVHTDTQYF. DNA for the CDR3: TGCAGTGCTAGAGGGCCGTCCGGGACAGTTCACACAGATACGCAGTATTTT. The V and J genes are TRBV20-1 and TRBJ2-3; 7 bases agree with TRBD1. Germline CDR1 and CDR2: DFQATT and SNEGSKA (reference sequence). The junction had 12 bases not matched to a gene; V was cut back by 1 base and J by 2 bases. The length of the CDR3 is 17 residues.